What follows are 20 T cell receptor beta chains derived from one specimen sequenced in a study of blood T cell repertoires in COVID-19. Produced via immunoSEQ multiplex PCR; TCRdb's table is partial and in-frame only. Found here are approximately 290,000 clones, approximately 86% of them singletons; the top ten hold 0.87%. The sample comprised peripheral blood. All receptors come from a human donor with COVID-19, enrolled during active disease. The donor label of this sample is uncertain.

The chain employs TRBV3-1 (or the pseudogene TRBV3-2) and TRBJ1-4; a weak D match, TRBD1 (6 bases). From germline, CDR1 is LGHDT and CDR2 YNNKEL (reference sequence). The V end lost 0 bases, the J end lost 7 bases, and 12 bases lay between the germline ends. CDR3 length: 15 residues. The CDR3 is CASSQDPYRAEKLFF. CDR3 in DNA: TGTGCCAGCAGCCAAGACCCTTACAGGGCTGAAAAACTGTTTTTT.

The genes are TRBV5-1 and TRBJ1-1, with D unclear. Per the germline V gene, CDR1 is SGHRS and CDR2 is YFSETQ. V dropped 4 bases and J dropped 0 bases, with 16 bases sitting between them. This CDR3 comprises 16 residues. CDR3 in amino acids: CASSPGIDYMNTEAFF. The DNA for the CDR3 is TGCGCCAGCAGCCCCGGGATCGATTACATGAACACTGAAGCTTTCTTT.

V is TRBV19 and J is TRBJ1-3; tentatively, D is TRBD1 (5 bases). Per germline, CDR1 LNHDA and CDR2 SQIVND (reference sequence). V was cut by 4 bases and J by 4 bases, with 14 bases left in between. The CDR3 is made up of 15 amino acids. The CDR3, as DNA: TGTGCCAGTAGTAATACAGGCTCGAGAGGAAACACCATATATTTT. Translation: CASSNTGSRGNTIYF.

The J gene is TRBJ2-2, the V gene TRBV7-6; 15 positions agree with TRBD2. Germline V gene data show CDR1 as SGHVS and CDR2 as FNYEAQ. With 1 base clipped from V and 1 base from J, the junction kept 1 base outside the gene matches. This CDR3 is built from 18 residues. In nucleotides, the CDR3 is TGTGCCAGCAGCTTAGTGGGACTAGCGGGAGGGAACACCGGGGAGCTGTTTTTT. It encodes CASSLVGLAGGNTGELFF.

The genes are TRBV7-2 and TRBJ1-1; the D is unclear. Germline CDR1 reads SGHTA; CDR2 reads FQGNSA. The length of the CDR3 is 14 residues. V lost 6 bases to trimming and J lost 0 bases, with 11 bases between them. The CDR3 DNA sequence: TGTGCCAGCAGACGACCCGGAGTGAACACTGAAGCTTTCTTT. It translates to CASRRPGVNTEAFF.

V gene TRBV5-8 combines with J gene TRBJ1-2; D remains ambiguous. Germline values: CDR1 SGHTS, CDR2 YDEGEE. The CDR3 sequence is 16 residues long. V gave up 4 bases and J gave up 0 bases, with 16 bases separating them. In DNA, the CDR3 is TGTGCCAGCAGCCGGGAACAGACTCATACTAACTATGGCTACACCTTC. As protein: CASSREQTHTNYGYTF.

The V gene is TRBV7-2, the J gene TRBJ1-2; 7 bases fit TRBD1. CDR3 length: 14 amino acids. Per the germline V gene, CDR1 is SGHTA and CDR2 is FQGNSA. V shed 5 bases, J shed 2 bases, and the junction held 5 bases outside the gene matches. The CDR3 here is CASSPGRGNYGYTF. CDR3 nucleotides: TGTGCCAGCAGCCCTGGCAGGGGGAACTATGGCTACACCTTC.

This chain connects TRBV19 to TRBJ1-3; 7 bases are a match to TRBD1. The CDR3 has 16 amino acids. Germline CDR1 reads LNHDA; CDR2 reads SQIVND (reference sequence). The ends lost 6 bases at V and 0 bases at J; junction bases unmatched: 8. CDR3 in amino acids: CASSPLGQFSGNTIYF. CDR3 in DNA: TGTGCCAGTAGCCCCCTGGGACAGTTCTCTGGAAACACCATATATTTT. Supplemented by reference TRBV19 and TRBJ1-3, the full variable domain reads DGGITQSPKYLFRKEGQNVTLSCEQNLNHDAMYWYRQDPGQGLRLIYYSQIVNDFQKGDIAEGYSVSREKKESFPLTVTSAQKNPTAFYLCASSPLGQFSGNTIYFGEGSWLTVV.

The chain uses TRBV7-9 and TRBJ2-1, with D unresolved. The germline CDR1 and CDR2 sequences are SEHNR and FQNEAQ (reference sequence). CDR3 length equals 14 residues. Between the trimmed V and J ends, which lost 3 bases and 6 bases, there was a span of 12 bases. The CDR3 sequence: CASSFLSGSNEQFF. CDR3 sequence (DNA): TGTGCCAGCAGCTTCCTGTCCGGTTCCAATGAGCAGTTCTTC.

V gene TRBV4-3 combines with J gene TRBJ1-5; D gene uncertain. V lost 4 bases and J 12 bases, leaving 19 bases between the germline ends. CDR1 is LGHNA, CDR2 YSLEER, per germline. This CDR3 comprises 14 residues. CDR3 sequence reads: CASSPGRSQTVQHF. The DNA for the CDR3 is TGCGCCAGCAGCCCCGGGAGGTCTCAGACCGTCCAGCATTTT.

This rearrangement joins TRBV30 to TRBJ1-2; 7 bases map to TRBD1. The CDR3 length is 15 residues. From germline, CDR1 is GTSNPN and CDR2 SVGIG (reference sequence). V shed 2 bases and J 8 bases; nucleotides not matched to a gene: 14. In DNA, the CDR3 is TGTGCCTGGAGTCGCTGGACAGGAGCCGCGGGGGGCTACACCTTC. The encoded protein is CAWSRWTGAAGGYTF.

For the CDR3, the DNA is TGTGCCAGCAACTCCGTAGCGGGGCCCACAGATACGCAGTATTTT. It yields the protein CASNSVAGPTDTQYF. This chain uses TRBV7-2 with TRBJ2-3; 8 bases are a match to TRBD2. The trim removed 7 bases at V and 2 bases at J, leaving 8 bases unmatched. Germline-derived CDR1 and CDR2 are SGHTA and FQGNSA. The CDR3 sequence is 15 residues long.

The CDR3 DNA is TGTGCCAGCAGTTTGTTCTTCCCCCCCTCTTGCAATGAGCAGTTCTTC. It encodes CASSLFFPPSCNEQFF. The chain carries TRBV28 and TRBJ2-1; D is uncertain. Trimming removed 3 bases at V and 6 bases at J, with 18 bases between. Germline-derived CDR1 and CDR2 are MDHEN and SYDVKM. There are 16 residues in the CDR3.

This chain links TRBV7-2 with TRBJ2-3; 8 nucleotides agree with TRBD2. The J segment lost 5 bases and the V segment lost 0 bases, leaving 7 bases of the junction unmatched. The CDR3 covers 16 residues. Per germline, CDR1 SGHTA and CDR2 FQGNSA. This CDR3 is CASSLARSGRQDTQYF. For the CDR3, the DNA is TGTGCCAGCAGCTTAGCCCGCAGCGGGAGACAAGATACGCAGTATTTT.

The chain joins TRBV7-8 to TRBJ2-2; TRBD2 matches 11 bases. V lost 6 bases and J lost 4; bases outside the gene matches: 4. The V gene's germline CDR1 is SGHVS and CDR2 FQNEAQ. The CDR3 runs to 15 residues. CDR3 sequence: CASRLAGVGTGELFF. CDR3 in DNA: TGTGCCAGCAGACTAGCGGGAGTCGGCACCGGGGAGCTGTTTTTT.

This clone was seen only once. This chain links TRBV6-5 with TRBJ1-6; D is undetermined. V lost 9 bases and J 9 bases, leaving 15 bases between the germline ends. Germline assignment: CDR1 MNHEY and CDR2 SVGAGI. The CDR3 loop spans 13 amino acids. The CDR3 DNA follows: TGTGCCAGTACGGAGGAATCTGGTTCACCCCTCCACTTT. It specifies CASTEESGSPLHF.

The gene calls are TRBV28 and TRBJ1-1; 8 bases line up with TRBD1. The length of the CDR3 is 14 residues. V shed 6 bases and J 1 base; nucleotides not matched to a gene: 4. Germline V gives CDR1 MDHEN, CDR2 SYDVKM. The CDR3 DNA sequence: TGTGCCAGCAGGACAGGGGTACGGAACACTGAAGCTTTCTTT. Translated, it gives CASRTGVRNTEAFF.

V usage is TRBV19 and J usage is TRBJ1-2; D is undetermined. The germline CDR1 and CDR2 sequences are LNHDA and SQIVND (reference sequence). The V gene lost 8 bases and the J gene lost 8 bases, with 18 bases spanning the gap. The CDR3 sequence is 13 residues long. In DNA form, the CDR3 reads TGTGCCAGTGGTCGAGCAGGCATACAAGGCTACACCTTC. Translated, it gives CASGRAGIQGYTF.

This clone was seen once. This sequence joins TRBV4-3 and TRBJ2-7, with TRBD2 identical over 7 bases. Germline CDR1 LGHNA, CDR2 YSLEER. The CDR3 is made up of 16 amino acids. Unmatched junction bases numbered 9, after V lost 0 bases and J lost 4 bases. The chain's CDR3 is CASSQDRGEGPYEQYF. CDR3 DNA: TGCGCCAGCAGCCAAGATCGGGGGGAGGGACCTTACGAGCAGTACTTC.

J is TRBJ2-3 and V is TRBV7-9, with a tentative D call TRBD2 (5 bases). This CDR3 contains 16 residues. CDR1 is SEHNR and CDR2 is FQNEAQ in the germline V gene (reference sequence). V lost 0 bases and J lost 0, with 10 bases in between. The CDR3, as DNA: TGTGCCAGCAGCTTAGCTGGCGGGCCAAGCACAGATACGCAGTATTTT. This sequence encodes CASSLAGGPSTDTQYF.